This passage covers 22 T cell receptor beta chains from one sample sequenced in a study of cytomegalovirus exposure and HLA in healthy donors. The PCR made use of 60 Vbeta and 13 Jbeta primers. Produced via immunoSEQ multiplex PCR; TCRdb's table is partial and in-frame only. Of 60,000 to 85,000 clones in the sample, more than 55% are singletons; the top ten hold 4.9%. Material for sequencing was PBMCs. These receptors originate from a man in his sixties in good health and CMV-seropositive.

The gene calls are TRBV27 and TRBJ1-5; the D gene is possibly TRBD1 (6 bases). Per germline, CDR1 MNHEY and CDR2 SMNVEV (reference sequence). The ends were cut back, 6 bases at V and 0 bases at J, with 12 bases in the middle. The CDR3 extends over 15 amino acids. CDR3 sequence (DNA): TGTGCCAGCAGATTCAGGGGATATAGCAATCAGCCCCAGCATTTT. Protein: CASRFRGYSNQPQHF.

The V and J genes are TRBV7-2 and TRBJ2-5; 7 positions match TRBD2. Losses at the gene ends were 5 bases for V and 2 bases for J; bases not matched to a gene: 8. The CDR3 has 15 amino acids. Germline V gene data show CDR1 as SGHTA and CDR2 as FQGNSA. The CDR3 sequence: CASSPQGAGQETQYF. DNA for the CDR3: TGTGCCAGCAGCCCCCAGGGAGCGGGGCAAGAGACCCAGTACTTC.

This clone was counted only a few times. The junction does not match germline at one end; this may be a read error. The J gene is TRBJ1-1, the V gene TRBV7-9, with a possible D match to TRBD1 (6 bases). Germline V lookup: CDR1 SEHNR, CDR2 FQNEAQ (reference sequence). The CDR3 consists of 12 residues. CDR3 DNA: TGTTCCAGCAGCTTAGGGGGAGCTGAAGCTTTCTTT. This encodes CSSSLGGAEAFF. Full variable domain (missing parts from reference TRBV7-9 and TRBJ1-1): DTGVSQNPRHKITKRGQNVTFRCDPISEHNRLYWYRQTLGQGPEFLTYFQNEAQLEKSRLLSDRFSAERPKGSFSTLEIQRTEQGDSAMYLCSSSLGGAEAFFGQGTRLTVV.

This clone was counted a few times. The genes are TRBV5-4 and TRBJ1-1; D is unclear. Trimming left V 4 bases short and J 0 bases short, with 16 bases between. The V gene's germline CDR1 is SGHNT and CDR2 YYREEE (reference sequence). The CDR3 is 16 amino acids. In nucleotides, the CDR3 is TGTGCCAGCAGCGTTGGAGGACGGGTCATGAACACTGAAGCTTTCTTT. Translated, it gives CASSVGGRVMNTEAFF.

The chain has TRBV5-1 and TRBJ2-3; TRBD2 agrees at 8 bases. The V and J ends lost 0 bases and 2 bases, in that order; junction bases with no gene match: 5. The CDR3 contains 16 residues. Germline V gene data show CDR1 as SGHRS and CDR2 as YFSETQ. The CDR3 sequence: CASSLVGGGSTDTQYF. The CDR3 DNA reads as TGCGCCAGCAGCTTGGTTGGCGGGGGGTCCACAGATACGCAGTATTTT. Drawing the rest from reference TRBV5-1 and TRBJ2-3, the complete variable domain is KAGVTQTPRYLIKTRGQQVTLSCSPISGHRSVSWYQQTPGQGLQFLFEYFSETQRNKGNFPGRFSGRQFSNSRSEMNVSTLELGDSALYLCASSLVGGGSTDTQYFGPGTRLTVL.

This clone turned up a few times. This sequence joins TRBV6-1 and TRBJ2-5, with 8 bases matching TRBD2. This CDR3 comprises 15 residues. The ends lost 9 bases at V and 4 bases at J; junction bases unmatched: 13. Germline CDR1 and CDR2: MNHNS and SASEGT. For the CDR3, the DNA is TGTGCCAGTAGTAATGGGCTAGCGGGTATAGAGACCCAGTACTTC. Translating gives CASSNGLAGIETQYF.

This sequence joins TRBV7-9 and TRBJ2-3, with D possibly TRBD1 on 5 matching bases. CDR3 length equals 14 residues. Germline loops: CDR1 SEHNR, CDR2 FQNEAQ (reference sequence). V was trimmed by 4 bases and J by 6 bases, leaving 14 bases between them. The CDR3, as DNA: TGTGCCAGCAGCTCCCCACAGGAATCGGATACGCAGTATTTT. Protein: CASSSPQESDTQYF.

The chain carries TRBV6-6 and TRBJ2-1; 8 positions match TRBD2. V trimming: 4 bases; J trimming: 7 bases; junction bases outside the gene matches: 12. The CDR3 covers 16 residues. The germline V gene has CDR1 MNHNY and CDR2 SVGAGI (reference sequence). The CDR3 region is CASSSRTSPRGNEQFF. CDR3 nucleotides: TGTGCCAGCAGTTCCCGGACTAGCCCTAGGGGGAATGAGCAGTTCTTC.

The J gene is TRBJ2-3, the V gene TRBV7-2; D may be TRBD2 (7 bases). This CDR3 contains 14 residues. The germline V gene encodes CDR1 SGHTA and CDR2 FQGNSA. V shed 5 bases and J shed 4 bases, with 13 bases lying between them. The CDR3 DNA reads TGTGCCAGCAGCCCCCGGGGGGCAGCAGATACGCAGTATTTT. Its protein product is CASSPRGAADTQYF.

The chain is built from TRBV6-5 and TRBJ1-1, with 7 bases identical to TRBD1. Looked up from germline, CDR1 is MNHEY and CDR2 is SVGAGI. V shed 6 bases, J shed 6 bases, and the junction held 4 bases outside the gene matches. This CDR3 comprises 12 residues. The chain's CDR3 is CASSPDRSEAFF. The DNA of the CDR3 is TGTGCCAGCAGCCCGGACAGGTCTGAAGCTTTCTTT.

The chain links TRBV2 to TRBJ2-2; maybe TRBD1 (5 bases). Germline CDR1 and CDR2: SNHLY and FYNNEI. V lost 9 bases and J 2 bases, leaving 16 bases between the germline ends. There are 15 residues in the CDR3. The CDR3 loop reads CASHYDSPNTGELFF. DNA of the CDR3: TGTGCCAGTCACTACGACAGCCCTAACACCGGGGAGCTGTTTTTT.

This clone was found a few times. The chain carries TRBV7-2 and TRBJ1-1; 10 bases are shared with TRBD1. Per germline, CDR1 SGHTA and CDR2 FQGNSA. V was pared by 5 bases and J by 1 base, with 7 bases of the junction left unmatched. This CDR3 is built from 16 residues. The CDR3 bases are TGTGCCAGCAGCCCCGGGACAGGGGCGGGGAACACTGAAGCTTTCTTT. Translating it yields CASSPGTGAGNTEAFF.

This chain links TRBV4-1 with TRBJ1-5; TRBD1 aligns across 10 bases. CDR3 length equals 16 residues. Trimming cost V 3 bases and J 1 base; bases outside gene matches: 3. Germline V gene sequence: CDR1 MGHRA, CDR2 YSYEKL. CDR3 in DNA: TGCGCCAGCAGCCAGGCGGGACAGGGGAGCAATCAGCCCCAGCATTTT. Its translation is CASSQAGQGSNQPQHF.

The rearrangement links TRBV10-3 to TRBJ2-1, with 9 nucleotides matching TRBD1. Trimming at V came to 5 bases and at J to 6 bases, leaving 17 bases not matched to a gene. The CDR3 runs to 18 residues. CDR1 and CDR2 from the germline V gene are ENHRY and SYGVKD. The CDR3 loop is CAISKTLSSGQGPNEQFF. CDR3 bases: TGTGCCATCAGTAAGACCCTCTCTTCGGGACAGGGACCCAATGAGCAGTTCTTC.

The J gene is TRBJ2-5, the V gene TRBV2; possible D gene TRBD1, 5 bases. Per the germline V gene, CDR1 is SNHLY and CDR2 is FYNNEI. This CDR3 comprises 11 residues. Trimming stripped 7 bases from V and 4 bases from J, with 7 bases between. CDR3 bases: TGTGCCAGCATGGGGCGAGAGACCCAGTACTTC. This gives the protein CASMGRETQYF.

The V and J genes are TRBV5-1 and TRBJ2-2; 7 bases map to TRBD1. J was trimmed by 4 bases and V by 3 bases; bases with no gene match: 6. Germline CDR1 is SGHRS and CDR2 is YFSETQ. The CDR3 has 15 amino acids. CDR3 bases: TGCGCCAGCAGCTCTGGACAGGTGGGCACCGGGGAGCTGTTTTTT. Protein: CASSSGQVGTGELFF.

The J gene is TRBJ2-3, the V gene TRBV25-1; 8 bases match TRBD1. Germline CDR1 is MGHDK and CDR2 is SYGVNS. The CDR3 length is 13 residues. The ends lost 8 bases at V and 4 bases at J; junction bases unmatched: 5. The CDR3 DNA is TGTGCCAGCGGTGGACAGGGCGCAGATACGCAGTATTTT. Translating gives CASGGQGADTQYF.

The gene calls are TRBV10-3 and TRBJ2-7, with D unclear. Germline values: CDR1 ENHRY, CDR2 SYGVKD. The length of the CDR3 is 13 residues. V lost 7 bases and J 4 bases, leaving 14 bases between the germline ends. For the CDR3, the DNA is TGTGCCATCAATCAAGGATCGGGTTACGAGCAGTACTTC. Translating it yields CAINQGSGYEQYF.

This clone was observed once. This chain joins TRBV7-5 and TRBJ2-1; the table's D call TRBD2 went unverified against the DNA. TRBV7-5 constitutes a pseudogene. The CDR3 is 16 residues long. In nucleotides, the CDR3 is TGTGCCAGAAGCCTACCGGGAGGGGGGCCCTACAATGAGCAGTTCTTC. As protein: CARSLPGGGPYNEQFF.

The chain uses TRBV4-1 and TRBJ1-1; D possibly corresponds to TRBD1 (5 bases). The CDR3 consists of 13 residues. Per germline, CDR1 MGHRA and CDR2 YSYEKL. Between the trimmed V and J ends, which lost 5 bases and 0 bases, there was a span of 7 bases. This CDR3 is CASSGALNTEAFF. Written as DNA, the CDR3 is TGCGCCAGCAGCGGGGCCTTGAACACTGAAGCTTTCTTT.

The chain employs TRBV2 and TRBJ2-3, with 14 bases that match TRBD2. The V and J ends lost 7 bases and 6 bases, in that order; junction bases with no gene match: 12. Looked up from germline, CDR1 is SNHLY and CDR2 is FYNNEI. This CDR3 region has 17 residues. The CDR3 nucleotides are TGTGCCAGCATCTCCTCCGGGACTAGCGGGAGTTGGGATACGCAGTATTTT. Translation gives CASISSGTSGSWDTQYF.

V is TRBV6-5 and J is TRBJ2-3; D may be TRBD2 (6 bases). The germline V gene has CDR1 MNHEY and CDR2 SVGAGI. This CDR3 contains 13 residues. The V and J ends lost 4 bases and 3 bases respectively, with 8 bases between them. CDR3 coding DNA: TGTGCCAGCAGTTTTGGGGGGACAGATACGCAGTATTTT. Translation gives CASSFGGTDTQYF.